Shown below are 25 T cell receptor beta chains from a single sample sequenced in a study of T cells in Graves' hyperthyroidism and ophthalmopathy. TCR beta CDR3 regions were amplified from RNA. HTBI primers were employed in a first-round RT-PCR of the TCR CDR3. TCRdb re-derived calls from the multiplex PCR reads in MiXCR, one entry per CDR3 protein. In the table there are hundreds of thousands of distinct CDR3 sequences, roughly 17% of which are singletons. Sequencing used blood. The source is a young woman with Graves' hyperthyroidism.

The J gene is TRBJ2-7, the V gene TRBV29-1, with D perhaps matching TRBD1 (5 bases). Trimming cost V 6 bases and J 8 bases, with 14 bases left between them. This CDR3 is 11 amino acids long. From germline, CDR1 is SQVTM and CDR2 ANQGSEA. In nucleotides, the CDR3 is TGCAGCGTGAACAAGGGGCCACAGCAGTACTTC. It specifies CSVNKGPQQYF.

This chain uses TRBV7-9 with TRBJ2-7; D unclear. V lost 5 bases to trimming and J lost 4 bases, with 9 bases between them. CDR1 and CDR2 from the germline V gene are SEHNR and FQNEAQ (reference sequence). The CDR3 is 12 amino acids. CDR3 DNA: TGTGCCAGCAGCAACGAACTTTACGAGCAGTACTTC. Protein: CASSNELYEQYF.

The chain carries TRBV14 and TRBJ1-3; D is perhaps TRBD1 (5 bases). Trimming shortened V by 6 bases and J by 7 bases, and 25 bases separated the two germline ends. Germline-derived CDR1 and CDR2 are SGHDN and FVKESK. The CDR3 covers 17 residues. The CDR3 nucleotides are TGTGCCAGCAGGCCCCGGGACGGCCTTTTTCGCGGGAACACCATATATTTT. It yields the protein CASRPRDGLFRGNTIYF.

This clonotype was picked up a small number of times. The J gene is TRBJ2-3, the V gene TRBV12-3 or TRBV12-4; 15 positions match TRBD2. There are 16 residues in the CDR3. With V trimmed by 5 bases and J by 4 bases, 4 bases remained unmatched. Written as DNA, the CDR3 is TGTGCCAGCAGTCCTGGGACTAGCGGGGGGTCAGATACGCAGTATTTT. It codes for CASSPGTSGGSDTQYF.

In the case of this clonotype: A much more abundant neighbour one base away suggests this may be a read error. The CDR3 protein is CASSQDVVPGEQFF. In DNA form, the CDR3 reads TGCGCCAGCAGCCAAGATGTGGTCCCAGGGGAGCAGTTCTTC. The gene calls are TRBV4-1 and TRBJ2-1, with D tentatively TRBD1 (5 bases). The germline V gene encodes CDR1 MGHRA and CDR2 YSYEKL. CDR3 size: 14 residues. Trimming stripped 0 bases from V and 10 bases from J, with 13 bases between.

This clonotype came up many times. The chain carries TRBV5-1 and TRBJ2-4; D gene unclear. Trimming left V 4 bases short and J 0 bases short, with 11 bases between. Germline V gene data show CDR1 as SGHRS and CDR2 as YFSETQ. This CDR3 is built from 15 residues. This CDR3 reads CASSPTGLAKNIQYF. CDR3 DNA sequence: TGCGCCAGCAGCCCAACCGGGTTAGCCAAAAACATTCAGTACTTC.

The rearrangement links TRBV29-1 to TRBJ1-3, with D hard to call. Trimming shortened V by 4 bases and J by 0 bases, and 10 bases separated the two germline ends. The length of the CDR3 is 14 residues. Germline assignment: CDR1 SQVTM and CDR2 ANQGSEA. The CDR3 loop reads CSVVVLSSGNTIYF. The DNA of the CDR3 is TGCAGCGTTGTCGTACTGAGCTCTGGAAACACCATATATTTT.

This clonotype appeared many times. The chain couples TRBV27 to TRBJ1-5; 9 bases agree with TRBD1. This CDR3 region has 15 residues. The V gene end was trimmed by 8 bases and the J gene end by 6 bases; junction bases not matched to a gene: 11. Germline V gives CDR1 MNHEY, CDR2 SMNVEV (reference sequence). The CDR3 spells CASQSAGQGVQPQHF. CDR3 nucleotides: TGTGCCAGCCAAAGCGCGGGACAGGGTGTTCAGCCCCAGCATTTT.

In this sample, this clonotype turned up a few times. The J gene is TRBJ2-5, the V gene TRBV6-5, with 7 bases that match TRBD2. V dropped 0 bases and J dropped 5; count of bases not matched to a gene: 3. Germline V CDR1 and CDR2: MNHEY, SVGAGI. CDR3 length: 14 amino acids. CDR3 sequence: CASSYSGEGETQYF. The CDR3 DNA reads TGTGCCAGCAGTTACTCAGGGGAGGGGGAGACCCAGTACTTC.

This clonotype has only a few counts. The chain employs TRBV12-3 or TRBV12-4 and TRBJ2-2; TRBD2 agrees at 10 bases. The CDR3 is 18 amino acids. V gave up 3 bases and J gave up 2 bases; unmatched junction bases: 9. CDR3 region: CASSFVAGGLYNTGELFF. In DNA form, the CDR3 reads TGTGCCAGCAGTTTCGTAGCGGGGGGCCTCTATAACACCGGGGAGCTGTTTTTT.

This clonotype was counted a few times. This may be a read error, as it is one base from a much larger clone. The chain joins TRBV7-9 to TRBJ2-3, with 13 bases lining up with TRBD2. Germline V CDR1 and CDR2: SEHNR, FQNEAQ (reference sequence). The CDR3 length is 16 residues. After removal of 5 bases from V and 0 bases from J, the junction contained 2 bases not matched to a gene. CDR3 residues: CASSAGLAGSTDTQYF. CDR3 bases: TGTGCCAGCAGCGCGGGACTAGCGGGGAGCACAGATACGCAGTATTTT.

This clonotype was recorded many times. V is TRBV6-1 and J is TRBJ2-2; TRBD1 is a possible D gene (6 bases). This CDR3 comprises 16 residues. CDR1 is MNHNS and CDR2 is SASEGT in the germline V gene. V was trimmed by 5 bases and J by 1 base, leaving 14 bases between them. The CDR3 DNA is TGTGCCAGCAGTAAATGGACAGCCATGAACACCGGGGAGCTGTTTTTT. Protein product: CASSKWTAMNTGELFF.

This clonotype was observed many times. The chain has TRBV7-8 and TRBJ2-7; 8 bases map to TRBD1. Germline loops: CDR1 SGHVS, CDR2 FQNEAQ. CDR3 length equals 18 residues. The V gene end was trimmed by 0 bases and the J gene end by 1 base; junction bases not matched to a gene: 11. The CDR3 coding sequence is TGTGCCAGCAGCTTAGCGCTTTCTCGGGACAGGATTTCCTACGAGCAGTACTTC. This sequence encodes CASSLALSRDRISYEQYF.

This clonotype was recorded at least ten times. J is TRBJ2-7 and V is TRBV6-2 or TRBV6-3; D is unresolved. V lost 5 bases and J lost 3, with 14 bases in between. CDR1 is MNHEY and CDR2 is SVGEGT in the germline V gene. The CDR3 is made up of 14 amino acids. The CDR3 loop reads CASSHLSELYEQYF. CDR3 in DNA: TGTGCCAGCAGTCACCTTTCGGAGCTCTACGAGCAGTACTTC.

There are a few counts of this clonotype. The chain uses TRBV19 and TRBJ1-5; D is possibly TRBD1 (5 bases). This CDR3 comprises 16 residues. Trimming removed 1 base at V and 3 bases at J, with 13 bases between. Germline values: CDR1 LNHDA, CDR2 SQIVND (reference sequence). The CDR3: CASSIGFRELNQPQHF. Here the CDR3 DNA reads TGTGCCAGTAGTATAGGGTTCAGGGAACTCAATCAGCCCCAGCATTTT.

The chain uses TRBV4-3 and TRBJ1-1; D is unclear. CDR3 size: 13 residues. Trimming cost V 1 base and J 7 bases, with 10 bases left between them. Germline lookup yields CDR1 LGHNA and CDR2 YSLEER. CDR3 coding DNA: TGCGCCAGCAGCCAAGTAGGCGTCGGTGAAGCTTTCTTT. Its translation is CASSQVGVGEAFF.

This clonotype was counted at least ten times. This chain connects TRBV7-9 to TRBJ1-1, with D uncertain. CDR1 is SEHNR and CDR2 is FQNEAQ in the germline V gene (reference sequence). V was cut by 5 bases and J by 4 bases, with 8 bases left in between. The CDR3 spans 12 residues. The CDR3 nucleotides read TGTGCCAGCAGCCGTTCAGGCACTGAAGCTTTCTTT. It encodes CASSRSGTEAFF.

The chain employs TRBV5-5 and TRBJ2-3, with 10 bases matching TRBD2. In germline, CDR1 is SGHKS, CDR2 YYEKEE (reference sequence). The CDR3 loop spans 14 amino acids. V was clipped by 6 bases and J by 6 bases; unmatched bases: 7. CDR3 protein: CASTLGSGRDTQYF. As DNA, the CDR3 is TGTGCCAGCACCCTGGGTAGCGGGAGGGATACGCAGTATTTT.

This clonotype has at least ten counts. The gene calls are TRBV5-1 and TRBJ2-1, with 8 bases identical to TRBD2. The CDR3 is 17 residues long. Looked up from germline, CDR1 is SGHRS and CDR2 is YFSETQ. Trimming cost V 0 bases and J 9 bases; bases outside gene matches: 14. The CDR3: CASSLEGSGTTVREQFF. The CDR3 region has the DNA TGCGCCAGCAGCTTGGAGGGTAGCGGGACTACTGTTCGTGAGCAGTTCTTC.

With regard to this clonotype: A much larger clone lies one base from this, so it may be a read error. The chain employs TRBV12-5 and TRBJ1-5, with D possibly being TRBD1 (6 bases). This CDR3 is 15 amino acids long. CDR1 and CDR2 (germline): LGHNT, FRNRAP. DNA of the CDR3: TGTGCTATTGGTTTGGGGACACTCGAGGAACAGCCCCAGCATTTT. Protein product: CAIGLGTLEEQPQHF.

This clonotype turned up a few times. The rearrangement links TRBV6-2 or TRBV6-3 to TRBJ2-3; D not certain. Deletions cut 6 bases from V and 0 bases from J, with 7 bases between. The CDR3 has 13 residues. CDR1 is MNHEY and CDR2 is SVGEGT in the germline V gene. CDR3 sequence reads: CASRLTSTDTQYF. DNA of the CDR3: TGTGCCAGCAGACTAACTAGCACAGATACGCAGTATTTT.

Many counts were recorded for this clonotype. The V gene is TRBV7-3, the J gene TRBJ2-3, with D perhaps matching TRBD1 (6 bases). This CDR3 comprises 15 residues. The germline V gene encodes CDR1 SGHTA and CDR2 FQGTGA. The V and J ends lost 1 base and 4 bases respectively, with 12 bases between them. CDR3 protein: CASSLSQGKADTQYF. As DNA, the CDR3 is TGTGCCAGCAGCTTAAGTCAGGGGAAGGCAGATACGCAGTATTTT.

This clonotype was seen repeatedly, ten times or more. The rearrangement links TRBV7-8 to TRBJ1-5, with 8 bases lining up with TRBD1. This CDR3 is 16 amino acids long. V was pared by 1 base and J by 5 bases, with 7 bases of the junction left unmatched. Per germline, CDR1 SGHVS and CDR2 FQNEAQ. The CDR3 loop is CASSLGAGQGHQPQHF. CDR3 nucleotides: TGTGCCAGCAGCTTAGGGGCCGGACAGGGCCATCAGCCCCAGCATTTT.

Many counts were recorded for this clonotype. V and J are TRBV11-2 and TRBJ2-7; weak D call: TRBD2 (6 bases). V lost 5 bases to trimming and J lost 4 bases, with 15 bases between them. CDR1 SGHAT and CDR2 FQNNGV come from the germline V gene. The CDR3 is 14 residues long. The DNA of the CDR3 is TGTGCCAGCAGCATCCCCGGGAGCAGATACGAGCAGTACTTC. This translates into CASSIPGSRYEQYF.

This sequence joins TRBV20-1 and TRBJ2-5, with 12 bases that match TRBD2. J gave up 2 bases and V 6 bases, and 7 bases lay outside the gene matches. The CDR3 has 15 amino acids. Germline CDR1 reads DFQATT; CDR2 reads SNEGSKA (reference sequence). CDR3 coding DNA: TGCAGTGCCCAACCCCTAGCGGGGGGGCAAGAGACCCAGTACTTC. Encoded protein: CSAQPLAGGQETQYF.